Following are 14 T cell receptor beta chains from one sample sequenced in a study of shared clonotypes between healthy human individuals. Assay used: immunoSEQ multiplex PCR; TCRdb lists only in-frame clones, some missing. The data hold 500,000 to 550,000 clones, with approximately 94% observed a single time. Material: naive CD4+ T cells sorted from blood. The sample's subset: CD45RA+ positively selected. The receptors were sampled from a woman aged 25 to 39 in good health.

This chain's CDR3 is CASGRGTYNEQFF. CDR3 in DNA: TGTGCCAGCGGTAGGGGGACCTACAATGAGCAGTTCTTC. The chain employs TRBV11-3 and TRBJ2-1; tentative D call: TRBD1 (6 bases). Trimming took off 8 bases at V and 2 bases at J, with 10 bases between the two ends. CDR1 is SGHNT and CDR2 is YENEEA in the germline V gene. The CDR3 is made up of 13 amino acids.

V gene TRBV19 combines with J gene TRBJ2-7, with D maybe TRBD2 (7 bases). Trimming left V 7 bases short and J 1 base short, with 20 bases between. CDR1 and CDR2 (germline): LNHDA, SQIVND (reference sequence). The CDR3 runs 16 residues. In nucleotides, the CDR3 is TGTGCCAGTACCGTAAGGGGGGGCGCTGAGTCCTACGAGCAGTACTTC. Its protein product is CASTVRGGAESYEQYF.

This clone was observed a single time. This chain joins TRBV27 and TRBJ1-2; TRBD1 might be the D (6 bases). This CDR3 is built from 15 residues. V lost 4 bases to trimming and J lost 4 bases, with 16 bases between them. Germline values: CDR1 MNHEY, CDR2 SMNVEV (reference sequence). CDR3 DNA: TGTGCCAGCAGTTCGGGCAGGGGAAGGACCTATGGCTACACCTTC. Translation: CASSSGRGRTYGYTF.

CDR3 region: CASSLGEGIHEQYF. The CDR3 nucleotides read TGTGCCAGCTCACTGGGGGAGGGCATCCACGAGCAGTACTTC. The chain employs TRBV18 and TRBJ2-7; the match to TRBD2 covers 7 bases. There are 14 residues in the CDR3. CDR1 is KGHSH, CDR2 LQKENI, per germline. Trimming cost V 4 bases and J 5 bases; bases outside gene matches: 8. The whole variable domain, filled in from reference TRBV18 and TRBJ2-7, reads NAGVMQNPRHLVRRRGQEARLRCSPMKGHSHVYWYRQLPEEGLKFMVYLQKENIIDESGMPKERFSAEFPKEGPSILRIQQVVRGDSAAYFCASSLGEGIHEQYFGPGTRLTVT.

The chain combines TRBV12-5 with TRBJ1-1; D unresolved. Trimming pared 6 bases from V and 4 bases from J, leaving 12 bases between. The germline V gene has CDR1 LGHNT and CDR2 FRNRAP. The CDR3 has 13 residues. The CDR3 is CASGWEDITEAFF. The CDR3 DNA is TGTGCTAGTGGGTGGGAGGATATCACTGAAGCTTTCTTT.

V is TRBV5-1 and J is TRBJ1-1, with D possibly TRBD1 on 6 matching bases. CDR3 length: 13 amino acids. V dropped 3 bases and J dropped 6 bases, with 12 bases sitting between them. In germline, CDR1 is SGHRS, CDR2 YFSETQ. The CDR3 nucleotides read TGCGCCAGCAGCTCCGGGGAGGGGGCTGAAGCTTTCTTT. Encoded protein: CASSSGEGAEAFF.

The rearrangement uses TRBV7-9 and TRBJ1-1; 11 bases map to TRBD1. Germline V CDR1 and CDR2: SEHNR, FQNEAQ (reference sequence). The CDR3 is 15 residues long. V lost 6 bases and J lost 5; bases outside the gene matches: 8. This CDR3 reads CASRSRTGGGTEAFF. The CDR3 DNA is TGTGCCAGCAGATCTCGGACAGGGGGCGGAACTGAAGCTTTCTTT.

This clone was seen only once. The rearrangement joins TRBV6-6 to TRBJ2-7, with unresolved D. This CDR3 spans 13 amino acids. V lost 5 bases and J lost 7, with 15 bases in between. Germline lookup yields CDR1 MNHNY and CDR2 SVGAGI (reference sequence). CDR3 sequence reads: CASSRGPMGEQYF. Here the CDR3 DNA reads TGTGCCAGCAGTCGAGGCCCAATGGGGGAGCAGTACTTC.

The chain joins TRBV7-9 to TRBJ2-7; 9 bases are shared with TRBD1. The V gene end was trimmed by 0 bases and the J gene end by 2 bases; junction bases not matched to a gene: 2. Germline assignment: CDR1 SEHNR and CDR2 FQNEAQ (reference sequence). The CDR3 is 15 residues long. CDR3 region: CASSLAGTGTYEQYF. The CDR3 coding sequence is TGTGCCAGCAGCTTAGCCGGGACAGGGACCTACGAGCAGTACTTC.

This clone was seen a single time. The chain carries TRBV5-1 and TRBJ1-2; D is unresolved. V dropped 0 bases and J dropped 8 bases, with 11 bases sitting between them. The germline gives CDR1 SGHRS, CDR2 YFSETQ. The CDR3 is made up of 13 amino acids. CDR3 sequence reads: CASSLEVGSGYTF. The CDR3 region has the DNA TGCGCCAGCAGCTTGGAGGTAGGCTCCGGCTACACCTTC.

CDR3 in DNA: TGTGCCAGTAGTGACAGGGTCCAGCCCCAGCATTTT. Encoded protein: CASSDRVQPQHF. V gene TRBV19 combines with J gene TRBJ1-5; 7 bases fit TRBD1. CDR1 LNHDA and CDR2 SQIVND come from the germline V gene (reference sequence). The CDR3 consists of 12 residues. Germline trimming cut 5 bases from V and 7 bases from J; bases unmatched to any gene: 2.

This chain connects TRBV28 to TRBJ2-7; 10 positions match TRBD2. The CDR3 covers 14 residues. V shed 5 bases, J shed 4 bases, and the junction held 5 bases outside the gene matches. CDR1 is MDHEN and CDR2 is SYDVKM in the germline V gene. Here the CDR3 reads CASSTFSGRYEQYF. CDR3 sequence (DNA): TGTGCCAGCAGTACGTTTAGCGGGAGGTACGAGCAGTACTTC.

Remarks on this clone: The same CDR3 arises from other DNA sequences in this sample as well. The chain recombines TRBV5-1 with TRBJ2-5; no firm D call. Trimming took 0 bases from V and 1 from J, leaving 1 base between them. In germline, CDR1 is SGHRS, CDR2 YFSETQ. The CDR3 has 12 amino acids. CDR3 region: CASSLVQETQYF. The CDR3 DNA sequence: TGCGCCAGCAGCTTGGTCCAAGAGACCCAGTACTTC.

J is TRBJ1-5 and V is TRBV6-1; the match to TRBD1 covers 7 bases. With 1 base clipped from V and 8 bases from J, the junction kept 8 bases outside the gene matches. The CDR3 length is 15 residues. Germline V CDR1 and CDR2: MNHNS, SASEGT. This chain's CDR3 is CASSEVYRGFEPQHF. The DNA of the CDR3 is TGTGCCAGCAGTGAAGTTTACAGGGGATTTGAGCCCCAGCATTTT.